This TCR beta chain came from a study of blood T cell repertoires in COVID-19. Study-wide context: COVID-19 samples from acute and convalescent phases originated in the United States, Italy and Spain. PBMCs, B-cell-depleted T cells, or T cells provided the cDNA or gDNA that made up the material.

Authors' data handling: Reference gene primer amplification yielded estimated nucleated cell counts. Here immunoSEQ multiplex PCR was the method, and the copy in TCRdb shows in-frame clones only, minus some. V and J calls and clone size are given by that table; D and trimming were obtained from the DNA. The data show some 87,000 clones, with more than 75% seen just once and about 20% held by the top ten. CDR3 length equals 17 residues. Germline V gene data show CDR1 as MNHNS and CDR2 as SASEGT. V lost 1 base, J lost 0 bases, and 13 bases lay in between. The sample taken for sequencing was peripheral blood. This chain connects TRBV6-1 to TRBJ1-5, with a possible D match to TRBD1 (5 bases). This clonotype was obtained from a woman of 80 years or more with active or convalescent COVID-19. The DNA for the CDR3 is TGTGCCAGCAGTGAAGTATTGGGGGGGGATAGCAATCAGCCCCAGCATTTT. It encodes CASSEVLGGDSNQPQHF.